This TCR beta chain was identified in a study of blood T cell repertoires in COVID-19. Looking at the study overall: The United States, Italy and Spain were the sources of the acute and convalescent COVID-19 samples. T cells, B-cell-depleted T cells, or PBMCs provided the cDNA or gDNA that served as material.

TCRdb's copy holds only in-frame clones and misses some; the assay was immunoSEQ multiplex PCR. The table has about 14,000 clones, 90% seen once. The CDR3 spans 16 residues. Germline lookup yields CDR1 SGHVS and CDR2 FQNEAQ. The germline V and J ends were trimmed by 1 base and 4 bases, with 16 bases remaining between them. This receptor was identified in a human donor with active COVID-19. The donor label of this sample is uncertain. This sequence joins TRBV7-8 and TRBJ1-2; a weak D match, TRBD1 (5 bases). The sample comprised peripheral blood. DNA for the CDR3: TGTGCCAGCAGCTTAGTCTCCGGCAGGGAGGTCTATGGCTACACCTTC. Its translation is CASSLVSGREVYGYTF.